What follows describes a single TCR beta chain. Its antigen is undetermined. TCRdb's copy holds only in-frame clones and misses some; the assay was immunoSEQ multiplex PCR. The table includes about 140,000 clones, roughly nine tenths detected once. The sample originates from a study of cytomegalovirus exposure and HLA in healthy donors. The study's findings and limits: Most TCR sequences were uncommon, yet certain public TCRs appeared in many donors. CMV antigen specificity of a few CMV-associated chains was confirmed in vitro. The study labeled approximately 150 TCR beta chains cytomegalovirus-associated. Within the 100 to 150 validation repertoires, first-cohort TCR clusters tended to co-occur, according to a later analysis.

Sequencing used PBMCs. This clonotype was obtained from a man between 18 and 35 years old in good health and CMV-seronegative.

CDR3 sequence: CASSFPDRYEAFF. Here the CDR3 DNA reads TGTGCCAGCAGCTTTCCGGACAGGTATGAAGCTTTCTTT. This rearrangement joins TRBV7-9 to TRBJ1-1; 7 bases fit TRBD1. The CDR3 sequence is 13 residues long. Germline loops: CDR1 SEHNR, CDR2 FQNEAQ (reference sequence). Trimming took 3 bases from V and 7 from J; bases not matched to a gene: 5.